This is a list of T cell receptor beta chains from one sample in a study of blood T cell repertoires in COVID-19. Repertoires were generated with immunoSEQ multiplex PCR, while TCRdb's copy carries only in-frame clones and drops some. The sample lists approximately 54,000 clones, 90% occurring once. Source material: peripheral blood. The receptors here all came from a middle-aged woman with active COVID-19. CDR3s include the opening cysteine and the closing phenylalanine or tryptophan. Fields, in order: J gene, D gene, V gene, clone size, CDR3 DNA, CDR3 protein. D genes are given only for firm matches. The size of a clone is reported for some rows only, either as once, few or many, or as a class for expanded clones.

>TRBJ1-2|TRBD1|TRBV11-2|.
TGTGCCAGCAGCTCCGGACAGGGGTATGGCTACACCTTC
CASSSGQGYGYTF
>TRBJ1-1|TRBD1|TRBV7-9|once
TGTGCCAGCAGCTTGTTAGGGGGCGCGGGGACTGAAGCTTTCTTT
CASSLLGGAGTEAFF
>TRBJ1-4|.|TRBV9|once
TGTGCCAGCAGCTCAACCCCAGGTGCAACTAATGAAAAACTGTTTTTT
CASSSTPGATNEKLFF
>TRBJ2-7|.|TRBV4-3|.
TGCGCCAGCAGCCAAGACAGGAAAGGAGGCGAGCAGTACTTC
CASSQDRKGGEQYF
>TRBJ2-1|.|TRBV5-6|once
TGTGCCAGCAGCTCGGACTGGGAGCAGTTCTTC
CASSSDWEQFF
>TRBJ2-3|.|TRBV3-1/TRBV3-2|once
TGTGCCAGCAGCCAGACGACAGGCAGCACAGATACGCAGTATTTT
CASSQTTGSTDTQYF
>TRBJ2-7|TRBD1|TRBV2|.
TGTGCCAGGGAGAGACAGGGCGGGTACGAGCAGTACTTC
CARERQGGYEQYF
>TRBJ2-3|TRBD2|TRBV5-1|.
TGCGCCAGCAGCTTCTACGGACTAGGGAGCACAGATACGCAGTATTTT
CASSFYGLGSTDTQYF
>TRBJ1-6|TRBD1|TRBV11-1|.
TGTGCCAGCAGCCCCGTGACAGGGGATCTTAATTCACCCCTCCACTTT
CASSPVTGDLNSPLHF
>TRBJ1-2|.|TRBV5-1|.
TGCGCCAGCAGCCCGAGGCTTCGCGTGTATGGCTACACCTTC
CASSPRLRVYGYTF
>TRBJ1-1|.|TRBV5-4|.
TGTGCCAGCAACGCGAACAGTAACCTGAACACTGAAGCTTTCTTT
CASNANSNLNTEAFF
>TRBJ2-7|.|TRBV7-6|.
TGTGCCAGCAGCCCAAACACCTTCTCCTACGAGCAGTACTTC
CASSPNTFSYEQYF
>TRBJ2-7|TRBD2|TRBV7-2|.
TGTGCCAGCAGCTCACCGGGACTAGCGGGGGCCTACGAGCAGTACTTC
CASSSPGLAGAYEQYF
>TRBJ2-7|TRBD2|TRBV3-1/TRBV3-2|once
TGTGCCAGCAGCCAATCAGGACTAGCGGCGTACGAGCAGTACTTC
CASSQSGLAAYEQYF
>TRBJ2-1|TRBD2|TRBV2|.
TGTGCCAGCAGTGCGGCTAGCGGCTTCTACAATGAGCAGTTCTTC
CASSAASGFYNEQFF
>TRBJ1-1|.|TRBV2|once
TGTGCCAGCAGGGGGAGCCTACTTCGAATTAACACTGAAGCTTTCTTT
CASRGSLLRINTEAFF
>TRBJ2-2|TRBD1|TRBV19|.
TGTGCCAGTAGTACCCGACAGGGGGCGGGCACCGGGGAGCTGTTTTTT
CASSTRQGAGTGELFF
>TRBJ2-2|TRBD1|TRBV7-2|.
TGTGCCAGCAGACCAGGGACAGTAGACACCGGGGAGCTGTTTTTT
CASRPGTVDTGELFF
>TRBJ1-1|TRBD1|TRBV7-9|.
TGTGCCAGCAGCTTGACAGGGTGGAACACTGAAGCTTTCTTT
CASSLTGWNTEAFF
>TRBJ1-2|.|TRBV5-6|.
TGTGCCAGCACCCCGGGAGGGCGCTATGGCTACACCTTC
CASTPGGRYGYTF
>TRBJ2-1|TRBD1|TRBV19|.
TGTGCCAGTAGTATAATGGGACAGGGGGTACTGAGTGATCGGAATGAGCAGTTCTTC
CASSIMGQGVLSDRNEQFF
>TRBJ1-1|.|TRBV6-5|.
TGTGCCAGCAGACGACAGAACTCTGAAGCTTTCTTT
CASRRQNSEAFF